This record covers a single T cell receptor (beta chain). Antigen: not known. This record belongs to a study of T cell clonotyping in hematopoietic cell transplantation. Overall study findings and caveats: Broader posttransplant TCR repertoire diversity was predicted by graft donor and pretransplant recipient Inverse Simpson Index values. Few recipient clonotypes overlapped donors; over 95% were de novo at given depth.

V lost 4 bases to trimming and J lost 0 bases; unmatched junction nucleotides: 8. Germline V CDR1 and CDR2: SGHRS, YFSETQ. The CDR3 runs to 16 residues. The table came from immunoSEQ multiplex PCR; TCRdb's copy has only in-frame clones and leaves some out. The sample yields 26,000 or so clones, approximately 96% seen once. The sequenced material came from peripheral blood mononuclear cells. The chain employs TRBV5-1 and TRBJ2-7; 9 nucleotides align to TRBD2. The receptor was derived from a man aged 50 or older in good health. Some clones in this sample may be carry-over from other donors' samples. CDR3 protein: CASSPEGSGGSYEQYF. The DNA for the CDR3 is TGCGCCAGCAGCCCCGAGGGTAGCGGGGGCTCCTACGAGCAGTACTTC.